This T cell receptor beta chain was recovered during a study of PD-1 blockade in classical Hodgkin lymphoma. Findings of the study overall: Newly diagnosed patients were said to have less baseline TCR diversity than healthy donors did. Unlike CD8+ TCR diversity, which did not rise significantly by C4D1, CD4+ TCR diversity did. Factors driving the repertoire differences, possibly disease activity or prior therapy, remain undefined.

This CDR3 has 16 residues. Germline V CDR1 and CDR2: SGHTA, FQGNSA. Losses at the gene ends were 5 bases for V and 0 bases for J; bases not matched to a gene: 7. Repertoires were generated with immunoSEQ multiplex PCR, while TCRdb's copy carries only in-frame clones and drops some. The sample lists about 93,000 clones; about four fifths were seen once. Relapses following autologous stem cell transplantation were seen in all patients, with brentuximab vedotin exposure varying. The study recorded best responses of complete response, partial response or progressive disease. A word on this clone: Its antigen is unidentified.

The material sequenced was peripheral blood mononuclear cells (PBMCs), taken before the second cycle of nivolumab. The chain couples TRBV7-2 to TRBJ2-7; 10 nucleotides line up with TRBD1. The clonotype comes from a human donor with classical Hodgkin lymphoma. This CDR3 is CASSGTGVRSSYEQYF. The CDR3 bases are TGTGCCAGCAGCGGGACAGGGGTAAGGAGCTCCTACGAGCAGTACTTC.